This entry features one T cell receptor beta chain sequence. The sample originates from a study of CD8 T cells in Susac syndrome. An amount of RNA that ranged from roughly 0.5 to 1 ug was reverse transcribed with random hexamers. With immunoSEQ multiplex PCR, TCR beta CDR3 was amplified across 54 Vbeta and 13 Jbeta. A single record per CDR3 protein comes from TCRdb applying MiXCR to the immunoSEQ multiplex PCR reads. Counted here are roughly 110,000 distinct CDR3 sequences, 80% to 95% occurring once; the ten biggest clones make up approximately 0.12%. The CDR3 runs to 15 residues. V was trimmed by 1 base and J by 0 bases, leaving 11 bases between them. Germline loops: CDR1 SGHRS, CDR2 YFSETQ. Healthy donors were controls matched for age and sex.

The J gene is TRBJ2-7, the V gene TRBV5-1, with D perhaps matching TRBD2 (6 bases). This sequence originates from a human donor in good health. The sequencing sample was made of CD8+ T cells from PBMCs. The CDR3 region has the DNA TGCGCCAGCAGCTTGAGCGGGCAGAGCTCCTACGAGCAGTACTTC. Translation: CASSLSGQSSYEQYF.